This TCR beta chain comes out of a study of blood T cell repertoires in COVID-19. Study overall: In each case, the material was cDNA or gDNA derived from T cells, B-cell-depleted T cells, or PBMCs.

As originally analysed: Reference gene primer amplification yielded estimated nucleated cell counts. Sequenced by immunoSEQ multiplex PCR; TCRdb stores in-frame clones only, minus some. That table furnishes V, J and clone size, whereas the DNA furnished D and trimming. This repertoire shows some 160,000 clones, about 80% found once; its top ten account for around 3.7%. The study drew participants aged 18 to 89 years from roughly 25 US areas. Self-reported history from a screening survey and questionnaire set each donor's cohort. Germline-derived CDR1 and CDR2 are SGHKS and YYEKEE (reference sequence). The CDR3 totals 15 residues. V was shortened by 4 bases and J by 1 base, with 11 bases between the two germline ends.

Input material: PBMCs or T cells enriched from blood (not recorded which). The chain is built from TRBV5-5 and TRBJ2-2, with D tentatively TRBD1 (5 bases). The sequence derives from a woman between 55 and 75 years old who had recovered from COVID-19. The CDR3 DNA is TGTGCCAGCAGCAAAAGGACAATGAACACCGGGGAGCTGTTTTTT. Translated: CASSKRTMNTGELFF.